This T cell receptor (beta chain) comes out of a study of beta chain features in type 1 diabetes (dated by TCRdb to 2017 to 2018). About the study as a whole: Patients and healthy donors did not differ in mean age, gender distribution, total cell number or subset yield. In the study, TCRB repertoires of sorted circulating CD4+ T cell subsets from recently diagnosed type 1 diabetes patients were compared with those of matched healthy donors. Naive and central memory subsets were obtained from all 30 or so donors, but regulatory and stem cell-like memory subsets were isolated from only 8 patients and roughly 8 healthy donors. Across all samples, roughly 110,000,000 sorted cells were examined, and cell number per subset correlated strongly with RNA yield. Broad study findings and their caveats: HLA sub-analyses involved small numbers of individuals, so any influence of HLA type on TCRB rearrangement remained unresolved. In all four CD4+ subsets, TCRB CDR3 length was moderately but significantly shorter in type 1 diabetes patients. Sequencing cDNA rather than genomic DNA could over-represent highly expressing activated cells, although activation and CD3 levels did not differ between groups. PCR may preferentially amplify shorter templates, but because patient and control samples were amplified and corrected together, any resulting skew would affect both groups equally. At VDJ recombination sites, patients with type 1 diabetes made fewer insertions and deleted more nucleotides, a pattern implying thymic rearrangement abnormalities. Naive, central memory and regulatory TCRB repertoires appeared more similar among patients than among healthy donors.

From each donor, a single peripheral blood sample of 100 to 150 mL on average was drawn into heparinised tubes. Using a panel that included CD45RO, CCR7, CD25, CD127, CD95 and CD27, naive, central memory, regulatory and stem cell-like memory CD4+ T cells were sorted on a BD FACSAria II. A purity above 98% was achieved for all sorted populations. PBMCs were isolated immediately by Lymphoprep density gradient centrifugation and stained directly without culture. So that batch effects would be minimized, each experiment stained and sorted samples in pairs, pairing one healthy donor with one patient. The cysteine opens and the phenylalanine closes a CDR3 of 16 amino acids. Only CDR3 DNA remains: 48 bases, in frame from the first base. From a lookup of the germline V gene, CDR1 and CDR2 are ENHRY and SYGVKD. V trim: 6 bases; J trim: 4 bases; unmatched bases: 8. The High Capacity cDNA Reverse Transcription Kit was used to reverse transcribe all of the isolated RNA, meaning that expressed TCRB transcripts were what got sequenced. Deep immunoSEQ sequencing was applied to naive, central memory and regulatory T cell samples, giving an average of around 3.8 million total reads per sample. After sorted cells were lysed in RLT buffer, RNA was extracted with DNase-treated RNeasy Micro or Mini kits, with the choice depending on cell number. To prevent cross-contamination, each cell subset was processed individually, whereas patient and healthy donor samples were processed jointly. TCRB sequences were amplified from cDNA with the immunoSEQ multiplex PCR, producing 87-bp fragments spanning the CDR3 region. The amplicons were sequenced using the Illumina HiSeq platform. The authors' pipeline ran thus. PCR bias was computationally corrected using synthetic template baselines, reads within Hamming distance 2 were collapsed, and singletons that could not be merged were discarded. Reads were aligned to IMGT to assign V, D and J genes, CDR3 length, and insertions or deletions at six rearrangement sites. Within each subset, clonotype counts were normalized to sorted cell number, after which true diversity and Gini coefficients were computed with the tcR R package. Repertoire sharing was quantified using the overlap coefficient calculated on TCRB nucleotide sequences. The source is immuneACCESS, and TCRdb retained only in-frame sequences with V and J called. Part of the clones is not carried over; for the studies checked, unresolved V genes explain less than half of this, and the remainder is unexplained. That table supplies the V and J calls and clone size; D and trimming were determined from the DNA. The sample table shows tens of thousands of clones, and over 60% are seen once. The biggest ten clones account for 2.2% of the sample.

This clone is labeled medium-sized (0.01 to 0.1%). Which antigen it targets is not known. Within one base of it there is no much larger clone, and no base qualities were kept. The TCR comes from a woman aged 40 to 49 in good health. Specimen: Tregs from blood. This specimen's cell subset or site label, interpreted: regulatory CD4+ T cells. The chain was built from TRBV10-3 and TRBJ2-2; TRBD1 matches 10 bases in the middle. Here is the DNA: TGTGCCATCAGCAGTAGGGGACAGGGGACCACCGGGGAGCTGTTTTTT. Translated, it reads CAISSRGQGTTGELFF.